The next 13 T cell receptor beta chains were all read from a single sample in a study of identical twins. TCRdb re-derived calls from the 5' RACE reads in MiXCR, one entry per CDR3 protein. This table holds 500,000 to 600,000 distinct CDR3 sequences, 22% found once. This sample was also put to use in a study of T cells expressing NK-cell markers.

Sequencing was carried out using CD4+ T cells sorted from blood. The receptors originated from a woman younger than 30 in good health.

V usage is TRBV7-2 and J usage is TRBJ1-4; no definite D call. CDR3 length equals 13 residues. Per the germline V gene, CDR1 is SGHTA and CDR2 is FQGNSA. The ends were cut back, 5 bases at V and 8 bases at J, with 12 bases in the middle. CDR3 coding DNA: TGTGCCAGCAGCCCCCGACACGTCGAAAAACTGTTTTTT. It encodes CASSPRHVEKLFF.

This clonotype came up a few times. The gene calls are TRBV20-1 and TRBJ2-7; D is uncertain. V was cut by 6 bases and J by 1 base, with 13 bases left in between. This CDR3 is 13 amino acids long. Germline assignment: CDR1 DFQATT and CDR2 SNEGSKA (reference sequence). CDR3 in DNA: TGCAGTGCCGCATCGACGGGTTCCTACGAGCAGTACTTC. Its protein is CSAASTGSYEQYF.

This clonotype appeared a few times. The CDR3 sequence is CSVFRRGSKNTEAFF. CDR3 in DNA: TGCAGTGTATTCCGCAGGGGGAGTAAGAACACTGAAGCTTTCTTT. The V gene is TRBV20-1, the J gene TRBJ1-1; TRBD1 aligns across 7 bases. Germline CDR1 DFQATT, CDR2 SNEGSKA (reference sequence). CDR3 length: 15 residues. With V trimmed by 7 bases and J by 1 base, 12 bases remained unmatched.

The rearrangement links TRBV20-1 to TRBJ2-5, with 8 bases that match TRBD2. CDR3 length: 15 amino acids. J lost 5 bases, V lost 1 base, and 9 bases had no gene match. The germline V gene encodes CDR1 DFQATT and CDR2 SNEGSKA (reference sequence). CDR3: CSARGGRRVWETQYF. The CDR3 region has the DNA TGCAGTGCTAGAGGCGGGAGGCGGGTGTGGGAGACCCAGTACTTC.

The J gene is TRBJ2-5, the V gene TRBV9; D is undetermined. The CDR3 totals 16 residues. Between the trimmed V and J ends, which lost 3 bases and 2 bases, there was a span of 17 bases. Germline V gives CDR1 SGDLS, CDR2 YYNGEE. Here the CDR3 DNA reads TGTGCCAGCAGCGCCGAGGTAGGAAGAGAGCAAGAGACCCAGTACTTC. Residues: CASSAEVGREQETQYF.

The chain links TRBV20-1 to TRBJ2-3; a possible D gene is TRBD1 (6 bases). This CDR3 comprises 14 residues. V lost 6 bases, J lost 1 base, and 14 bases lay in between. The germline V gene encodes CDR1 DFQATT and CDR2 SNEGSKA (reference sequence). This chain's CDR3 is CSAAGAGGTDTQYF. The CDR3 nucleotides are TGCAGTGCAGCCGGGGCAGGGGGCACAGATACGCAGTATTTT.

This clonotype was picked up a small number of times. This chain uses TRBV12-3 or TRBV12-4 with TRBJ2-5; 13 positions match TRBD2. J gave up 5 bases and V 5 bases, and 14 bases lay outside the gene matches. This CDR3 has 18 amino acids. The CDR3 here is CASSPGTSGALYWETQYF. The CDR3 region has the DNA TGTGCCAGCAGTCCCGGGACTAGCGGGGCCTTGTATTGGGAGACCCAGTACTTC.

There are many counts of this clonotype. The gene calls are TRBV6-5 and TRBJ2-7, with 9 bases lining up with TRBD1. CDR1 is MNHEY and CDR2 is SVGAGI in the germline V gene. CDR3 size: 16 residues. With 2 bases clipped from V and 1 base from J, the junction kept 6 bases outside the gene matches. The CDR3 protein is CASSYMDGTGSYEQYF. In DNA form, the CDR3 reads TGTGCCAGCAGTTACATGGATGGGACAGGGTCCTACGAGCAGTACTTC.

This clonotype was detected a few times. The V gene is TRBV20-1, the J gene TRBJ2-7; 7 bases are shared with TRBD1. This CDR3 spans 17 amino acids. The V gene's germline CDR1 is DFQATT and CDR2 SNEGSKA (reference sequence). J was trimmed by 7 bases and V by 2 bases; bases with no gene match: 20. CDR3 sequence reads: CSARYRPFGQGVSEQYF. CDR3 nucleotides: TGCAGTGCTAGATATCGACCCTTCGGGCAGGGGGTATCGGAGCAGTACTTC.

This clonotype was observed at least ten times. The V call is TRBV5-1, the J call TRBJ1-6; 8 bases agree with TRBD1. Germline V lookup: CDR1 SGHRS, CDR2 YFSETQ. There are 14 residues in the CDR3. Unmatched junction bases numbered 8, after V lost 2 bases and J lost 13 bases. CDR3: CASSFGQGMDPLHF. The CDR3 nucleotides read TGCGCCAGCAGCTTCGGACAGGGCATGGACCCCCTCCACTTT.

In its sample, this clonotype was seen a few times. The chain recombines TRBV5-1 with TRBJ2-2, with 7 bases aligning to TRBD2. J gave up 6 bases and V 4 bases, and 15 bases lay outside the gene matches. CDR3 length: 17 residues. The germline CDR1 and CDR2 sequences are SGHRS and YFSETQ. Here the CDR3 reads CASSLRIAGARAGELFF. CDR3 DNA: TGCGCCAGCAGCCTCCGGATAGCGGGTGCTAGAGCCGGGGAGCTGTTTTTT.

The V and J genes are TRBV2 and TRBJ1-2; TRBD1 aligns across 10 bases. Germline V lookup: CDR1 SNHLY, CDR2 FYNNEI. V gave up 6 bases and J gave up 3 bases; unmatched junction bases: 4. The length of the CDR3 is 14 residues. In nucleotides, the CDR3 is TGTGCCAGCAGGGGGACAGGGGACGACTATGGCTACACCTTC. Translating it yields CASRGTGDDYGYTF.

This clonotype was detected a few times. This sequence joins TRBV7-2 and TRBJ2-1; 14 bases are shared with TRBD2. Germline values: CDR1 SGHTA, CDR2 FQGNSA. The CDR3 is 16 residues long. Unmatched junction bases numbered 3, after V lost 0 bases and J lost 8 bases. CDR3 residues: CASSLAGTSGRDEQFF. For the CDR3, the DNA is TGTGCCAGCAGCTTAGCCGGGACTAGCGGGAGAGATGAGCAGTTCTTC.